Presented here are 32 T cell receptor beta chains from one specimen sequenced in a study of blood T cell repertoires in COVID-19. The method was immunoSEQ multiplex PCR; TCRdb's version includes in-frame clones alone and lacks a portion of them. The table shows some 150,000 clones, with roughly 84% occurring only once. Sequenced sample: peripheral blood. Receptors were obtained from a man between 65 and 85 years old with acute or convalescent COVID-19.

CDR3 in amino acids: CASSTQENTEAFF. The CDR3 DNA sequence: TGTGCCAGCAGTACACAGGAGAACACTGAAGCTTTCTTT. V is TRBV7-3 and J is TRBJ1-1, with a weak D call TRBD1 (5 bases). The CDR3 covers 13 residues. Germline V gene sequence: CDR1 SGHTA, CDR2 FQGTGA. Trimming pared 6 bases from V and 1 base from J, leaving 9 bases between.

This chain connects TRBV28 to TRBJ2-6; a possible D gene is TRBD1 (5 bases). With 5 bases removed from V and 0 bases from J, the gap between germline ends came to 20 bases. The length of the CDR3 is 19 residues. CDR1 and CDR2 (germline): MDHEN, SYDVKM. CDR3 nucleotide sequence: TGTGCCAGCAGTCGACTTATACCCCAGGGCTACTCTGGGGCCAACGTCCTGACTTTC. Translated: CASSRLIPQGYSGANVLTF.

This chain uses TRBV7-8 with TRBJ2-7; 8 positions agree with TRBD2. This CDR3 is 16 amino acids long. J lost 4 bases, V lost 4 bases, and 12 bases had no gene match. Per the germline V gene, CDR1 is SGHVS and CDR2 is FQNEAQ. The chain's CDR3 is CASSSPGGRTVYEQYF. DNA for the CDR3: TGTGCCAGCAGCTCGCCTGGCGGGAGGACAGTTTACGAGCAGTACTTC.

The gene calls are TRBV2 and TRBJ2-4, with D perhaps TRBD1 (5 bases). The V gene's germline CDR1 is SNHLY and CDR2 FYNNEI. V lost 2 bases, J lost 11 bases, and 13 bases lay in between. This CDR3 has 13 residues. CDR3 nucleotide sequence: TGTGCCAGCAGTGAAAGTTGGTCAGGGTTTCAGTACTTC. Its translation: CASSESWSGFQYF.

The chain employs TRBV6-5 and TRBJ1-1; TRBD1 is a possible D gene (5 bases). CDR3 size: 16 residues. The V gene's germline CDR1 is MNHEY and CDR2 SVGAGI. V was cut by 2 bases and J by 4 bases, with 17 bases left in between. The CDR3 bases are TGTGCCAGCAGTTACCCGGCGTCCGCCCAGGGCACTGAAGCTTTCTTT. The encoded protein is CASSYPASAQGTEAFF.

This clone was observed a few times. The chain has TRBV5-1 and TRBJ1-6; no clear D gene. V shed 4 bases and J shed 6 bases, with 8 bases lying between them. CDR3 length: 13 residues. The germline V gene encodes CDR1 SGHRS and CDR2 YFSETQ. The CDR3 region is CASSETTNSPLHF. CDR3 bases: TGCGCCAGCAGCGAGACAACTAATTCACCCCTCCACTTT.

The gene calls are TRBV3-1 (or the pseudogene TRBV3-2) and TRBJ1-3; 7 bases line up with TRBD1. The CDR3 contains 15 residues. V lost 0 bases, J lost 5 bases, and 4 bases stayed unmatched. Germline CDR1 reads LGHDT; CDR2 reads YNNKEL (reference sequence). The CDR3 loop reads CASSQDRQGRNTIYF. CDR3 coding DNA: TGTGCCAGCAGCCAAGATCGACAGGGCAGAAACACCATATATTTT.

The chain uses TRBV18 and TRBJ2-7, with a tentative D call TRBD2 (5 bases). Germline loops: CDR1 KGHSH, CDR2 LQKENI. This CDR3 is 14 amino acids long. The germline V and J ends were trimmed by 3 bases and 4 bases, with 13 bases remaining between them. The CDR3, as DNA: TGTGCCAGCTCACCCGGCACGGGGATGTACGAGCAGTACTTC. Translation gives CASSPGTGMYEQYF.

The gene calls are TRBV7-3 and TRBJ2-1; no clear D. Germline values: CDR1 SGHTA, CDR2 FQGTGA. The CDR3 spans 15 residues. The V and J ends lost 5 bases and 5 bases respectively, with 16 bases between them. The CDR3 nucleotides are TGTGCCAGCAGCCCGGCGGTCTCAGCCAACAATGAGCAGTTCTTC. This encodes CASSPAVSANNEQFF.

This sequence joins TRBV7-9 and TRBJ2-7, with 7 bases matching TRBD1. The germline gives CDR1 SEHNR, CDR2 FQNEAQ (reference sequence). The CDR3 totals 12 residues. V shed 5 bases, J shed 6 bases, and the junction held 4 bases outside the gene matches. The CDR3 region has the DNA TGTGCCAGCAGCAGACAGGGTGCCGAGCAGTACTTC. This gives the protein CASSRQGAEQYF.

This chain connects TRBV24-1 to TRBJ2-1, with 10 positions matching TRBD2. This CDR3 is 17 amino acids long. CDR1 and CDR2 (germline): KGHDR, SFDVKD. V was pared by 2 bases and J by 6 bases, with 9 bases of the junction left unmatched. The CDR3 DNA reads as TGTGCCACCAGTGATTCGGCTAGCGGGAGACCCGGCAATGAGCAGTTCTTC. It is translated as CATSDSASGRPGNEQFF.

The V and J genes are TRBV6-1 and TRBJ2-7, with TRBD1 matching over 9 bases. Trimming removed 3 bases from V and 5 bases from J; junction bases left unmatched: 5. The CDR3 consists of 14 residues. Germline CDR1 is MNHNS and CDR2 is SASEGT. The CDR3 protein is CASSEGTGFDEQYF. Here the CDR3 DNA reads TGTGCCAGCAGTGAGGGGACAGGGTTCGACGAGCAGTACTTC.

The V and J genes are TRBV29-1 and TRBJ2-1; 11 bases match TRBD1. The germline gives CDR1 SQVTM, CDR2 ANQGSEA. The CDR3 has 14 amino acids. Trimming cost V 3 bases and J 4 bases; bases outside gene matches: 2. The CDR3 DNA reads TGCAGCGTTGAGGGACAGGGGGGATACAATGAGCAGTTCTTC. Translating it yields CSVEGQGGYNEQFF.

The CDR3 region is CASSPGQENTEAFF. The DNA for the CDR3 is TGTGCCAGCAGCCCCGGACAGGAAAACACTGAAGCTTTCTTT. The chain has TRBV7-9 and TRBJ1-1; 7 bases line up with TRBD1. CDR3 length equals 14 residues. Germline CDR1 SEHNR, CDR2 FQNEAQ (reference sequence). Trimming cost V 5 bases and J 2 bases; bases outside gene matches: 5.

This clone came up once. This sequence joins TRBV6-5 and TRBJ1-3, with 11 bases that match TRBD1. CDR1 and CDR2 (germline): MNHEY, SVGAGI. The CDR3 covers 13 residues. The trim removed 5 bases at V and 10 bases at J, leaving 4 bases unmatched. The CDR3, as DNA: TGTGCCAGCAGTCCGGGACAGGGGGTAACCATATATTTT. Its translation: CASSPGQGVTIYF.

This clone was seen a handful of times. The chain carries TRBV18 and TRBJ2-5; no firm D call. Per the germline V gene, CDR1 is KGHSH and CDR2 is LQKENI. V was shortened by 4 bases and J by 5 bases, with 11 bases between the two germline ends. The CDR3 has 13 amino acids. This CDR3 reads CASSQTNGETQYF. CDR3 nucleotides: TGTGCCAGCTCACAGACGAACGGGGAGACCCAGTACTTC.

This chain links TRBV11-3 with TRBJ2-2; tentatively, D is TRBD1 (6 bases). Germline V gene sequence: CDR1 SGHNT, CDR2 YENEEA. The V end was cut by 5 bases, the J end by 2 bases, with 9 bases between. This CDR3 contains 14 residues. The chain's CDR3 is CASSPDSNTGELFF. CDR3 nucleotides: TGTGCCAGCAGCCCGGACAGCAACACCGGGGAGCTGTTTTTT.

V and J are TRBV10-3 and TRBJ1-1; D possibly corresponds to TRBD1 (6 bases). There are 13 residues in the CDR3. Germline CDR1 reads ENHRY; CDR2 reads SYGVKD. Trimming took off 5 bases at V and 5 bases at J, with 12 bases between the two ends. This CDR3 is CAISSQGSTEAFF. Written as DNA, the CDR3 is TGTGCCATCAGTTCACAGGGTAGTACTGAAGCTTTCTTT.

The genes are TRBV3-1 (or the pseudogene TRBV3-2) and TRBJ2-1; 10 bases agree with TRBD2. Unmatched junction bases numbered 15, after V lost 0 bases and J lost 7 bases. CDR3 length: 19 residues. In germline, CDR1 is LGHDT, CDR2 YNNKEL (reference sequence). This CDR3 is CASSQDTVGLLAGENEQFF. CDR3 nucleotide sequence: TGTGCCAGCAGCCAAGATACGGTTGGTTTGCTAGCGGGAGAGAATGAGCAGTTCTTC.

The chain uses TRBV6-6 and TRBJ1-2; D perhaps matches TRBD1 (6 bases). Germline loops: CDR1 MNHNY, CDR2 SVGAGI (reference sequence). V shed 8 bases and J shed 7 bases, with 17 bases lying between them. The CDR3 is made up of 13 amino acids. The CDR3 is CASRPGEGAGYTF. DNA of the CDR3: TGTGCCAGCCGCCCAGGGGAAGGGGCTGGCTACACCTTC.

This clone is a singleton in its sample. The rearrangement uses TRBV5-1 and TRBJ2-5, with D perhaps matching TRBD2 (8 bases). This CDR3 spans 15 amino acids. Germline CDR1 and CDR2: SGHRS and YFSETQ. Trimming left V 1 base short and J 5 bases short, with 15 bases between. Written as DNA, the CDR3 is TGCGCCAGCAGCTTGCTCGGGAGGGGGCTGGAGACCCAGTACTTC. Its translation is CASSLLGRGLETQYF.

To note about this clone: The same CDR3 is also encoded by other DNA sequences in this sample. V and J are TRBV5-1 and TRBJ2-3; 12 bases fit TRBD2. Germline loops: CDR1 SGHRS, CDR2 YFSETQ. The J segment lost 2 bases and the V segment lost 4 bases, leaving 5 bases of the junction unmatched. The CDR3 length is 16 residues. The CDR3 loop is CASSPRLAGDTDTQYF. The CDR3 DNA follows: TGCGCCAGCAGCCCCCGACTAGCGGGAGACACAGATACGCAGTATTTT.

The chain has TRBV7-9 and TRBJ2-3; 9 bases align to TRBD2. The CDR3 is made up of 16 amino acids. J was trimmed by 5 bases and V by 1 base; bases with no gene match: 7. Per the germline V gene, CDR1 is SEHNR and CDR2 is FQNEAQ (reference sequence). In DNA form, the CDR3 reads TGTGCCAGCAGCTTAGGAAGCGGGGGGCTTGTAGATACGCAGTATTTT. Amino acid sequence: CASSLGSGGLVDTQYF.

The chain is built from TRBV4-1 and TRBJ1-2, with D uncertain. The CDR3 consists of 16 residues. V lost 0 bases and J lost 0, with 11 bases in between. Germline V lookup: CDR1 MGHRA, CDR2 YSYEKL. The CDR3 nucleotides read TGCGCCAGCAGCCAAGAGCCCCCTCCGGCTAACTATGGCTACACCTTC. Translation: CASSQEPPPANYGYTF.

This clone was detected once. The rearrangement uses TRBV10-1 and TRBJ2-7; 10 bases agree with TRBD1. The V and J ends lost 6 bases and 3 bases, in that order; junction bases with no gene match: 2. Per germline, CDR1 WNHNN and CDR2 SYGVQD (reference sequence). This CDR3 comprises 13 residues. The CDR3 DNA sequence: TGCGCCAGCAGAGGGGACAGGGGCTACGAGCAGTACTTC. It encodes CASRGDRGYEQYF.

The gene calls are TRBV3-1 (or the pseudogene TRBV3-2) and TRBJ2-1; a weak D match, TRBD1 (6 bases). The CDR3 totals 16 residues. Germline V CDR1 and CDR2: LGHDT, YNNKEL (reference sequence). The V end lost 1 base, the J end lost 7 bases, and 17 bases lay between the germline ends. The CDR3 nucleotides are TGTGCCAGCAGCCAAGTTCCACAGGGAGTTATGAATGAGCAGTTCTTC. The encoded protein is CASSQVPQGVMNEQFF.

This clone was counted a single time. V is TRBV6-5 and J is TRBJ1-2, with D perhaps TRBD1 (5 bases). V lost 5 bases, J lost 5 bases, and 15 bases lay in between. Looked up from germline, CDR1 is MNHEY and CDR2 is SVGAGI. The CDR3 spans 14 residues. CDR3 sequence (DNA): TGTGCCAGCAGTCAGAGCGGGGGAGCGTATGGCTACACCTTC. Translating gives CASSQSGGAYGYTF.

This clone was seen a few times. CDR3 amino acids: CASRPPRTGNGELFF. CDR3 in DNA: TGCGCCAGCCGTCCCCCCCGGACAGGGAACGGGGAGCTGTTTTTT. J is TRBJ2-2 and V is TRBV5-1; 8 nucleotides align to TRBD1. This CDR3 spans 15 amino acids. With V trimmed by 7 bases and J by 7 bases, 12 bases remained unmatched. Germline V CDR1 and CDR2: SGHRS, YFSETQ. The whole variable domain, filled in from reference TRBV5-1 and TRBJ2-2, reads KAGVTQTPRYLIKTRGQQVTLSCSPISGHRSVSWYQQTPGQGLQFLFEYFSETQRNKGNFPGRFSGRQFSNSRSEMNVSTLELGDSALYLCASRPPRTGNGELFFGEGSRLTVL.

The chain combines TRBV10-3 with TRBJ2-5; D possibly corresponds to TRBD2 (6 bases). This CDR3 has 15 amino acids. The V and J ends lost 10 bases and 2 bases respectively, with 20 bases between them. From germline, CDR1 is ENHRY and CDR2 SYGVKD. CDR3 in amino acids: CATGTEKDVQETQYF. The DNA for the CDR3 is TGTGCCACCGGGACTGAAAAGGACGTTCAAGAGACCCAGTACTTC.

The V gene is TRBV14, the J gene TRBJ2-7, with unresolved D. There are 13 residues in the CDR3. Germline CDR1 is SGHDN and CDR2 is FVKESK. Trimming left V 5 bases short and J 4 bases short, with 12 bases between. CDR3 sequence: CASSSYISYEQYF. The CDR3 DNA sequence: TGTGCCAGCAGCTCGTACATCTCGTACGAGCAGTACTTC.

This clone appeared a single time. V and J are TRBV5-8 and TRBJ1-3; D uncertain. Germline V gene sequence: CDR1 SGHTS, CDR2 YDEGEE. The CDR3 spans 16 residues. The V end lost 5 bases, the J end lost 4 bases, and 19 bases lay between the germline ends. CDR3 amino acids: CASSLSGRGEGNTIYF. In nucleotides, the CDR3 is TGTGCCAGCAGTCTTTCAGGACGTGGGGAGGGAAACACCATATATTTT.

The chain carries TRBV30 and TRBJ1-3, with D possibly matching TRBD1 (5 bases). Trimming took off 5 bases at V and 1 base at J, with 9 bases between the two ends. Per the germline V gene, CDR1 is GTSNPN and CDR2 is SVGIG (reference sequence). This CDR3 spans 13 amino acids. The CDR3 loop reads CAWQGESGNTIYF. CDR3 sequence (DNA): TGTGCCTGGCAAGGGGAATCTGGAAACACCATATATTTT.